Listed here are 15 T cell receptor beta chains from one sample, sequenced in a study of CD8+ T cells in alopecia areata. RNA was isolated and reverse transcribed to cDNA, the sequencing template. Assay: immunoSEQ multiplex PCR; the TCRdb copy retains only in-frame clones and omits some. This sample carries 150,000 to 200,000 clones, around 54% of them seen once, and the ten largest clones take less than 5%. Sequenced input: CD4+ T cells sorted from blood. These receptor sequences come from a human donor in good health.

The V call is TRBV9, the J call TRBJ2-6; D gene unclear. The V and J ends lost 0 bases and 6 bases respectively, with 4 bases between them. The CDR3 covers 13 residues. Germline lookup yields CDR1 SGDLS and CDR2 YYNGEE. This CDR3 reads CASSVAEANVLTF. The CDR3 DNA reads as TGTGCCAGCAGCGTAGCCGAGGCCAACGTCCTGACTTTC.

The chain carries TRBV9 and TRBJ2-6; no clear D. The CDR3 extends over 16 amino acids. Germline values: CDR1 SGDLS, CDR2 YYNGEE. V shed 1 base and J shed 0 bases, with 8 bases lying between them. This chain's CDR3 is CASSVSSYSGANVLTF. In nucleotides, the CDR3 is TGTGCCAGCAGCGTATCCTCGTACTCTGGGGCCAACGTCCTGACTTTC.

The chain recombines TRBV5-6 with TRBJ1-2; D gene ambiguous. The CDR3 sequence is 13 residues long. Germline V gene lookup returns CDR1 SGHDT and CDR2 YYEEEE. The ends were cut back, 1 base at V and 4 bases at J, with 8 bases in the middle. The CDR3 DNA reads TGTGCCAGCAGCTTGCGGGCAGCCTATGGCTACACCTTC. It encodes CASSLRAAYGYTF.

V usage is TRBV6-5 and J usage is TRBJ2-2; D is ambiguous. V lost 6 bases, J lost 5 bases, and 10 bases lay in between. The CDR3 runs 13 residues. Germline-derived CDR1 and CDR2 are MNHEY and SVGAGI. In DNA form, the CDR3 reads TGTGCCAGCAGCCCTCCGAGGACCGGGGAGCTGTTTTTT. It specifies CASSPPRTGELFF.

The J gene is TRBJ2-7, the V gene TRBV2; either TRBD1 or TRBD2 may fit D (5 bases each). The CDR3 contains 14 residues. Trimming pared 6 bases from V and 2 bases from J, leaving 14 bases between. Germline V gene data show CDR1 as SNHLY and CDR2 as FYNNEI. The CDR3 DNA follows: TGTGCCAGCAGCACCGGGACGGCTGCCTACGAGCAGTACTTC. Translating gives CASSTGTAAYEQYF. Supplemented by reference TRBV2 and TRBJ2-7, the full variable domain reads EPEVTQTPSHQVTQMGQEVILRCVPISNHLYFYWYRQILGQKVEFLVSFYNNEISEKSEIFDDQFSVERPDGSNFTLKIRSTKLEDSAMYFCASSTGTAAYEQYFGPGTRLTVT.

J is TRBJ1-4 and V is TRBV30, with a possible D match to TRBD1 (6 bases). The CDR3 runs 14 residues. Between the trimmed V and J ends, which lost 2 bases and 8 bases, there was a span of 15 bases. Per germline, CDR1 GTSNPN and CDR2 SVGIG (reference sequence). The CDR3 protein is CAWSYGGASEKLFF. CDR3 sequence (DNA): TGTGCCTGGAGTTACGGGGGCGCTTCCGAAAAACTGTTTTTT. The full variable domain, its missing parts supplied by reference TRBV30 and TRBJ1-4, is SQTIHQWPATLVQPVGSPLSLECTVEGTSNPNLYWYRQAAGRGLQLLFYSVGIGQISSEVPQNLSASRPQDRQFILSSKKLLLSDSGFYLCAWSYGGASEKLFFGSGTQLSVL.

CDR3 in DNA: TGTGCCAGCAGCTCCGCGGGACCTAAGGGCACTGAAGCTTTCTTT. It yields the protein CASSSAGPKGTEAFF. The chain employs TRBV11-2 and TRBJ1-1; tentative D call: TRBD1 (5 bases). This CDR3 contains 15 residues. Germline values: CDR1 SGHAT, CDR2 FQNNGV. The ends were cut back, 4 bases at V and 4 bases at J, with 16 bases in the middle.

V and J are TRBV27 and TRBJ2-2; 8 nucleotides match TRBD1. V trimming: 6 bases; J trimming: 4 bases; junction bases outside the gene matches: 7. There are 15 residues in the CDR3. Germline CDR1 is MNHEY and CDR2 is SMNVEV (reference sequence). CDR3 sequence reads: CASSPRGRGTGELFF. CDR3 DNA sequence: TGTGCCAGCAGCCCCAGGGGGCGGGGCACCGGGGAGCTGTTTTTT.

The chain employs TRBV7-9 and TRBJ2-1; unclear D gene. Trimming shortened V by 4 bases and J by 6 bases, and 22 bases separated the two germline ends. Germline V CDR1 and CDR2: SEHNR, FQNEAQ (reference sequence). The CDR3 spans 17 residues. The CDR3 spells CASSSPINGLRSNEQFF. In nucleotides, the CDR3 is TGTGCCAGCAGCTCACCGATTAATGGGCTGCGGTCCAATGAGCAGTTCTTC.

The chain carries TRBV29-1 and TRBJ2-3; TRBD1 aligns across 7 bases. Germline CDR1 reads SQVTM; CDR2 reads ANQGSEA. The CDR3 is made up of 13 amino acids. J was trimmed by 6 bases and V by 7 bases; bases with no gene match: 10. The DNA for the CDR3 is TGCAGCGCTAACAGGGGTATAGGGGATACGCAGTATTTT. It translates to CSANRGIGDTQYF.

This clone was counted only a few times. The V and J genes are TRBV29-1 and TRBJ1-4, with D perhaps matching TRBD1 (5 bases). Germline values: CDR1 SQVTM, CDR2 ANQGSEA. V gave up 6 bases and J gave up 7 bases, with 15 bases separating them. The CDR3 covers 13 residues. In DNA, the CDR3 is TGCAGCGTCGGACGGGAGGGGACTGAAAAACTGTTTTTT. Amino acids: CSVGREGTEKLFF.

The count of this clone is one. The chain carries TRBV10-3 and TRBJ2-7, with D possibly TRBD2 on 5 matching bases. Between the trimmed V and J ends, which lost 8 bases and 4 bases, there was a span of 15 bases. CDR1 is ENHRY and CDR2 is SYGVKD in the germline V gene. CDR3 length: 13 residues. The CDR3 DNA is TGTGCCATCTCGGACTCCCTAGGTTACGAGCAGTACTTC. It encodes CAISDSLGYEQYF.

The V gene is TRBV2, the J gene TRBJ2-4; TRBD1 matches 8 bases. J was trimmed by 0 bases and V by 8 bases; bases with no gene match: 3. Germline lookup yields CDR1 SNHLY and CDR2 FYNNEI. CDR3 size: 14 residues. The CDR3 bases are TGTGCCAGCGGCAGGGGGCAAGCCAAAAACATTCAGTACTTC. This codes for CASGRGQAKNIQYF.

In its sample, this clone was seen a few times. This chain uses TRBV6-6 with TRBJ2-3; TRBD2 matches 9 bases. The CDR3 totals 13 residues. The V gene end was trimmed by 7 bases and the J gene end by 11 bases; junction bases not matched to a gene: 10. Germline V CDR1 and CDR2: MNHNY, SVGAGI (reference sequence). The CDR3 region is CASTKDPTSGQYF. The CDR3 nucleotides are TGTGCCAGCACAAAAGACCCGACTAGCGGGCAGTATTTT.

The chain couples TRBV5-1 to TRBJ2-6; D unclear. The CDR3 contains 18 residues. The V end lost 5 bases, the J end lost 0 bases, and 18 bases lay between the germline ends. CDR1 is SGHRS and CDR2 is YFSETQ in the germline V gene. CDR3 DNA: TGCGCCAGCAGAGGAACGGGCAGCCCCATCTCTGGGGCCAACGTCCTGACTTTC. Protein sequence: CASRGTGSPISGANVLTF. Based on the CDR3 plus reference TRBV5-1 and TRBJ2-6, the full variable domain is KAGVTQTPRYLIKTRGQQVTLSCSPISGHRSVSWYQQTPGQGLQFLFEYFSETQRNKGNFPGRFSGRQFSNSRSEMNVSTLELGDSALYLCASRGTGSPISGANVLTFGAGSRLTVL.